This TCR beta chain was found in a study of OX40 agonist ivuxolimab in advanced cancers. On the study more broadly: Of the patients, three showed partial responses, one with hepatocellular carcinoma and two with cutaneous melanoma. Overall study findings and caveats: Both CD4+ and CD8+ T cell populations in blood had undergone clonal expansion by week 6 at 0.1 to 3.0 mg/kg. What antigens the expanded peripheral T cells recognized was never established.

CDR1 and CDR2 from the germline V gene are LGHNA and YSLEER. Trimming pared 5 bases from V and 12 bases from J, leaving 11 bases between. This CDR3 spans 11 amino acids. The protocol was immunoSEQ multiplex PCR, while the TCRdb copy is restricted to in-frame clones and leaves out a portion. The sample contains about 74,000 clones, 80% to 95% of which appear only once. This clone was seen just once. No antigen is known for it. Sequenced here: CD4+ or CD8+ T cells sorted from blood, sampled in a trial of the OX40 agonist ivuxolimab. The TCR was taken from an adult with an advanced solid tumor such as melanoma, head and neck, liver or kidney cancer. The rearrangement links TRBV4-3 to TRBJ2-1, with D perhaps matching TRBD2 (5 bases). CDR3 nucleotides: TGCGCCAGCAGCGCCGGGGAACGGCAGTTCTTC. This translates into CASSAGERQFF.